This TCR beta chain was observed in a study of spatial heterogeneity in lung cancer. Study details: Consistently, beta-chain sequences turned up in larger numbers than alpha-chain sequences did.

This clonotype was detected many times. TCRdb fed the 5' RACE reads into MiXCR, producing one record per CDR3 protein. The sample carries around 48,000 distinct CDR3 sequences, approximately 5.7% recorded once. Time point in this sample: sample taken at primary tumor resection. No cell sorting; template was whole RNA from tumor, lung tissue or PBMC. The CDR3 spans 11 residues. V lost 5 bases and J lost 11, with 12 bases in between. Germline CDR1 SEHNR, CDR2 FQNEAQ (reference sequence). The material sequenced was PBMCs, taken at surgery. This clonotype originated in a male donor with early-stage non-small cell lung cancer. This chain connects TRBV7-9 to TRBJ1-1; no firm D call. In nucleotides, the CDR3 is TGTGCCAGCAGCCTCAAGGACTGGGCTTTCTTT. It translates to CASSLKDWAFF.